The 16 T cell receptor beta chains reported below all come from one sample, sequenced in a study of a mutant IDH1 vaccine in newly diagnosed glioma. TCRdb keeps only in-frame clones here, not all; method: immunoSEQ multiplex PCR. The sample consists of 75,000 to 80,000 clones, roughly 90% of them appearing once. Time point of the sample: week 5, during vaccination. Each vaccine dose was 300 ug of mutant IDH1 20-mer peptide, with topical imiquimod. Antigens for these TCRs are unknown. Sequences were derived from PBMCs, sampled from a glioma patient whose treatment included an IDH1 peptide vaccine. The source of these receptors is a woman in her forties or fifties with glioma.

The rearrangement links TRBV27 to TRBJ1-2, with D unclear. Trimming took off 6 bases at V and 3 bases at J, with 14 bases between the two ends. The germline V gene encodes CDR1 MNHEY and CDR2 SMNVEV (reference sequence). The CDR3 runs 14 residues. For the CDR3, the DNA is TGTGCCAGCAGGGCTCAGGCCGGCTACTATGGCTACACCTTC. Its translation: CASRAQAGYYGYTF.

The chain has TRBV7-9 and TRBJ2-1; tentative D call: TRBD1 (6 bases). The CDR3 extends over 18 amino acids. Germline V gene sequence: CDR1 SEHNR, CDR2 FQNEAQ (reference sequence). The V gene lost 5 bases and the J gene lost 0 bases, with 20 bases spanning the gap. DNA of the CDR3: TGTGCCAGCAGCCCAGTGACCTTACAGGGTTACTCCTACAATGAGCAGTTCTTC. Its translation: CASSPVTLQGYSYNEQFF.

V usage is TRBV5-1 and J usage is TRBJ2-2; 7 nucleotides align to TRBD1. Trimming took 1 base from V and 2 from J; bases not matched to a gene: 2. Germline V gene data show CDR1 as SGHRS and CDR2 as YFSETQ. CDR3 length equals 15 residues. The CDR3 spells CASSLTGVNTGELFF. DNA of the CDR3: TGCGCCAGCAGCTTGACAGGGGTCAACACCGGGGAGCTGTTTTTT.

The chain is built from TRBV5-1 and TRBJ2-1; D is unresolved. Trimming shortened V by 0 bases and J by 2 bases, and 9 bases separated the two germline ends. This CDR3 is 15 amino acids long. Germline V gives CDR1 SGHRS, CDR2 YFSETQ. The CDR3 nucleotides are TGCGCCAGCAGCTTGGTGGCAGGTACCTACAATGAGCAGTTCTTC. As protein: CASSLVAGTYNEQFF.

The V gene is TRBV19, the J gene TRBJ1-1; tentative D call: TRBD1 (5 bases). In germline, CDR1 is LNHDA, CDR2 SQIVND (reference sequence). Trimming took off 6 bases at V and 6 bases at J, with 20 bases between the two ends. The CDR3 totals 15 residues. The CDR3 DNA reads as TGTGCCAGTAGGATATGGGGTCCCGGGGGTGCTGAAGCTTTCTTT. It is translated as CASRIWGPGGAEAFF. The variable domain in full, completed from reference TRBV19 and TRBJ1-1, reads DGGITQSPKYLFRKEGQNVTLSCEQNLNHDAMYWYRQDPGQGLRLIYYSQIVNDFQKGDIAEGYSVSREKKESFPLTVTSAQKNPTAFYLCASRIWGPGGAEAFFGQGTRLTVV.

The chain recombines TRBV9 with TRBJ1-3; 8 nucleotides align to TRBD1. The CDR3 extends over 15 amino acids. Germline V CDR1 and CDR2: SGDLS, YYNGEE. V was clipped by 3 bases and J by 0 bases; unmatched bases: 2. CDR3 sequence: CASSAGTGSGNTIYF. The CDR3 nucleotides are TGTGCCAGCAGCGCCGGGACAGGCTCTGGAAACACCATATATTTT. Full variable domain (missing parts from reference TRBV9 and TRBJ1-3): DSGVTQTPKHLITATGQRVTLRCSPRSGDLSVYWYQQSLDQGLQFLIQYYNGEERAKGNILERFSAQQFPDLHSELNLSSLELGDSALYFCASSAGTGSGNTIYFGEGSWLTVV.

This clone appeared once. V usage is TRBV5-4 and J usage is TRBJ2-7, with 8 bases fitting TRBD2. The trim removed 6 bases at V and 3 bases at J, leaving 8 bases unmatched. Germline values: CDR1 SGHNT, CDR2 YYREEE (reference sequence). The CDR3 contains 14 residues. In nucleotides, the CDR3 is TGTGCCAGCACCGGGGGGGGGCGAGACTACGAGCAGTACTTC. Protein sequence: CASTGGGRDYEQYF.

The gene calls are TRBV5-6 and TRBJ2-7; 7 nucleotides match TRBD1. Germline lookup yields CDR1 SGHDT and CDR2 YYEEEE. This CDR3 comprises 13 residues. Unmatched junction bases numbered 8, after V lost 4 bases and J lost 7 bases. The CDR3 coding sequence is TGTGCCAGCAGCCAGGGACAGCAACAGGAGCAGTACTTC. It specifies CASSQGQQQEQYF.

The chain couples TRBV5-3 to TRBJ2-1, with TRBD1 matching 9 bases. TRBV5-3 is labeled an ORF, and its function is uncertain. V gave up 4 bases and J gave up 4 bases; unmatched junction bases: 3. The CDR3 totals 14 residues. The chain's CDR3 is CARSAGQGYNEQFF. CDR3 nucleotides: TGTGCCAGAAGCGCAGGACAGGGGTACAATGAGCAGTTCTTC.

This chain uses TRBV28 with TRBJ2-7, with D tentatively TRBD1 (6 bases). Germline-derived CDR1 and CDR2 are MDHEN and SYDVKM. Trimming left V 3 bases short and J 3 bases short, with 12 bases between. The CDR3 is 14 amino acids. DNA for the CDR3: TGTGCCAGCAGTTTTGGACAGTCTCTCTACGAGCAGTACTTC. As protein: CASSFGQSLYEQYF.

The chain employs TRBV5-1 and TRBJ1-2; the D is unclear. V lost 4 bases and J 1 base, leaving 14 bases between the germline ends. Germline V gives CDR1 SGHRS, CDR2 YFSETQ. This CDR3 is 15 amino acids long. DNA for the CDR3: TGCGCCAGCAGCCCGGAGGGCAGGATTAACTATGGCTACACCTTC. Translated: CASSPEGRINYGYTF.

The chain carries TRBV5-4 and TRBJ2-5, with a weak D call TRBD2 (5 bases). This CDR3 contains 16 residues. Trimming left V 1 base short and J 1 base short, with 14 bases between. CDR1 is SGHNT, CDR2 YYREEE, per germline (reference sequence). The DNA for the CDR3 is TGTGCCAGCAGCTTGATCGGAGCTGAGGGCCAAGAGACCCAGTACTTC. It is translated as CASSLIGAEGQETQYF.

This rearrangement joins TRBV10-2 to TRBJ1-3; a weak D match, TRBD1 (5 bases). The CDR3 covers 15 residues. Looked up from germline, CDR1 is WSHSY and CDR2 is SAAADI. Deletions cut 0 bases from V and 2 bases from J, with 8 bases between. The CDR3: CASSESGTPGNTIYF. The DNA for the CDR3 is TGCGCCAGCAGTGAGTCCGGGACTCCTGGAAACACCATATATTTT.

The V call is TRBV6-6, the J call TRBJ1-1; possibly TRBD1 for D (5 bases). The V gene lost 5 bases and the J gene lost 3 bases, with 10 bases spanning the gap. CDR1 and CDR2 from the germline V gene are MNHNY and SVGAGI (reference sequence). The CDR3 is 13 residues long. CDR3 in amino acids: CASSRQLDTEAFF. The CDR3 DNA reads as TGTGCCAGCAGTCGACAGCTGGACACTGAAGCTTTCTTT.

This clone was observed a single time. The V and J genes are TRBV30 and TRBJ2-1; a possible D gene is TRBD1 (5 bases). Germline values: CDR1 GTSNPN, CDR2 SVGIG (reference sequence). V was cut by 4 bases and J by 8 bases, with 21 bases left in between. The CDR3 consists of 15 residues. The CDR3 loop is CAWTLEDKAPDEQFF. CDR3 DNA sequence: TGTGCCTGGACCCTAGAGGACAAGGCGCCGGATGAGCAGTTCTTC.

On this clone: One end of the junction varies from germline; a read error may be responsible. J is TRBJ2-2 and V is TRBV7-9; no clear D. This CDR3 has 14 amino acids. From germline, CDR1 is SEHNR and CDR2 FQNEAQ (reference sequence). The CDR3 sequence: CASRASWNIGELFF. Written as DNA, the CDR3 is TGTGCCAGCAGAGCTAGTTGGAACATCGGGGAGCTGTTTTTT.